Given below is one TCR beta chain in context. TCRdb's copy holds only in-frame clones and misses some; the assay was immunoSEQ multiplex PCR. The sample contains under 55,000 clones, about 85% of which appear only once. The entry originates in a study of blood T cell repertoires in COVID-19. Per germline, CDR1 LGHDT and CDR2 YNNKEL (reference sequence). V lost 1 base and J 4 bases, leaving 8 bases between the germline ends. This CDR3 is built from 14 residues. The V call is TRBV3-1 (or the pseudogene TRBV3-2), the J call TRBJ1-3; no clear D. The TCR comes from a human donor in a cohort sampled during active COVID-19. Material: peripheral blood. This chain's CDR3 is CASSQGADGNTIYF. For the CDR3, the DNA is TGTGCCAGCAGCCAAGGGGCTGACGGAAACACCATATATTTT.